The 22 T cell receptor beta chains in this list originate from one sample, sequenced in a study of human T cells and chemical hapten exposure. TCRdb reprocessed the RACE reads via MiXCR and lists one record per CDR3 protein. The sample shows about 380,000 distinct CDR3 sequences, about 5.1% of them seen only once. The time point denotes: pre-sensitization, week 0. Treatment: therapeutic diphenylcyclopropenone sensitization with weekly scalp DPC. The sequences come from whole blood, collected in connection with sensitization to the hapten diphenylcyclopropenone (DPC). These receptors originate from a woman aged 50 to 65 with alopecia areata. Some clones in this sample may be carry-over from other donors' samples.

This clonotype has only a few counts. CDR3 bases: TGTGCCAGCAGCGCGGACAGGGGGAGCAATCAGCCCCAGCATTTT. It translates to CASSADRGSNQPQHF. The chain recombines TRBV5-6 with TRBJ1-5, with 10 bases matching TRBD1. Trimming took 4 bases from V and 1 from J; bases not matched to a gene: 2. The CDR3 length is 15 residues. Germline CDR1 and CDR2: SGHDT and YYEEEE. Full variable domain (missing parts from reference TRBV5-6 and TRBJ1-5): DAGVTQSPTHLIKTRGQQVTLRCSPKSGHDTVSWYQQALGQGPQFIFQYYEEEERQRGNFPDRFSGHQFPNYSSELNVNALLLGDSALYLCASSADRGSNQPQHFGDGTRLSIL.

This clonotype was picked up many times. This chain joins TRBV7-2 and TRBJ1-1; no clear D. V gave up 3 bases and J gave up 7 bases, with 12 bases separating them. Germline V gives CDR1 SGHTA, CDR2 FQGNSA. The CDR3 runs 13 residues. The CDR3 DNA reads TGTGCCAGCAGCTTGTACCTACAGAGTGAAGCTTTCTTT. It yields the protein CASSLYLQSEAFF.

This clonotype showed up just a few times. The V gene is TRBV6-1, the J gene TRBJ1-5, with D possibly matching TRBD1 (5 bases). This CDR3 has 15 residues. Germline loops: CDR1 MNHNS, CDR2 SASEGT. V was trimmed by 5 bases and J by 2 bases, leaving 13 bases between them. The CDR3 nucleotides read TGTGCCAGCAGTTTGACGCGGGACGGCAATCAGCCCCAGCATTTT. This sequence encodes CASSLTRDGNQPQHF.

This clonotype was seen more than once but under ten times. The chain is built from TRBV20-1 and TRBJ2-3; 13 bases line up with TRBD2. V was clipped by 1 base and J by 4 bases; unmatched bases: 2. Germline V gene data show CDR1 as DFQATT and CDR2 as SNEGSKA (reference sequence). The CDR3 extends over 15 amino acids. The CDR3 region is CSARGGTSGADTQYF. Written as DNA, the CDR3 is TGCAGTGCTAGAGGGGGGACTAGCGGGGCAGATACGCAGTATTTT.

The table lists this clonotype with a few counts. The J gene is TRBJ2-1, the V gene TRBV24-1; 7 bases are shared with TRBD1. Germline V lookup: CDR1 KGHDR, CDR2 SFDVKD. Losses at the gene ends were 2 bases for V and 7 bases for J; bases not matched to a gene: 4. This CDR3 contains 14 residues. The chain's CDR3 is CATSDWVTGNEQFF. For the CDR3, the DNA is TGTGCCACCAGTGATTGGGTGACAGGGAATGAGCAGTTCTTC.

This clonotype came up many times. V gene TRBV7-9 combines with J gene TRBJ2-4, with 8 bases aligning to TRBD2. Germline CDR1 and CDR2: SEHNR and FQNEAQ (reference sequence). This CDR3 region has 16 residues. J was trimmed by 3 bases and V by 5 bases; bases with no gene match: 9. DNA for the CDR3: TGTGCCAGCAGCCCCACCAGCGGGGGATTCAAAAACATTCAGTACTTC. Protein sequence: CASSPTSGGFKNIQYF.

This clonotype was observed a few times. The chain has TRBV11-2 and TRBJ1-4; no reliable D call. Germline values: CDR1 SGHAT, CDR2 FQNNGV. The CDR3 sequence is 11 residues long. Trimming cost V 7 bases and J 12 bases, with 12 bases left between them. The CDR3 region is CASILGRELFF. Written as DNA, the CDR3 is TGTGCCAGCATCCTGGGGAGAGAACTGTTTTTT. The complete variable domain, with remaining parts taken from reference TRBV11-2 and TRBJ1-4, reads EAGVAQSPRYKIIEKRQSVAFWCNPISGHATLYWYQQILGQGPKLLIQFQNNGVVDDSQLPKDRFSAERLKGVDSTLKIQPAKLEDSAVYLCASILGRELFFGSGTQLSVL.

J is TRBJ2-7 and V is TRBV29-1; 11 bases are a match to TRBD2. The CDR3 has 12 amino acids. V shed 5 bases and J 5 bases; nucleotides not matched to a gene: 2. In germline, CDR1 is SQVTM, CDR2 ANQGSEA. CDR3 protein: CSVPGLADEQYF. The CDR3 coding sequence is TGCAGCGTTCCGGGACTAGCGGACGAGCAGTACTTC.

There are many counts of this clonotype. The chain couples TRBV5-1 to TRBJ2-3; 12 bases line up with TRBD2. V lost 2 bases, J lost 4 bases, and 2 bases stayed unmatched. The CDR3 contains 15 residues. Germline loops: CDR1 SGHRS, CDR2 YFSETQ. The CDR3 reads CASSLLAGGSDTQYF. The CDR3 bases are TGCGCCAGCAGCTTACTAGCGGGAGGTTCAGATACGCAGTATTTT.

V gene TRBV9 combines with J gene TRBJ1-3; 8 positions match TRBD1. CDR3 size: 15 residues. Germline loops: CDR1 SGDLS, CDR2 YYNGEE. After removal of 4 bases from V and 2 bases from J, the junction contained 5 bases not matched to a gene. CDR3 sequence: CASSTQGAAGNTIYF. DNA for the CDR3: TGTGCCAGCAGCACTCAGGGGGCTGCTGGAAACACCATATATTTT. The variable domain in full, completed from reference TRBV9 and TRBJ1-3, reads DSGVTQTPKHLITATGQRVTLRCSPRSGDLSVYWYQQSLDQGLQFLIQYYNGEERAKGNILERFSAQQFPDLHSELNLSSLELGDSALYFCASSTQGAAGNTIYFGEGSWLTVV.

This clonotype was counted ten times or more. The chain's CDR3 is CSVVGQETQYF. The CDR3 nucleotides are TGCAGCGTTGTGGGGCAAGAGACCCAGTACTTC. The chain is built from TRBV29-1 and TRBJ2-5; no clear D. There are 11 residues in the CDR3. Trimming shortened V by 4 bases and J by 2 bases, and 5 bases separated the two germline ends. CDR1 is SQVTM and CDR2 is ANQGSEA in the germline V gene.

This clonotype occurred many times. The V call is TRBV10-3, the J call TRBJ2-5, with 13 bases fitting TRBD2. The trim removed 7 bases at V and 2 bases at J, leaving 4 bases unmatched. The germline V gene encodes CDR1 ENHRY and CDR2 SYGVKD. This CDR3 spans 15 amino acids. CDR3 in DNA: TGTGCCATCAATGAACTAGCGGGGGGGCAAGAGACCCAGTACTTC. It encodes CAINELAGGQETQYF.

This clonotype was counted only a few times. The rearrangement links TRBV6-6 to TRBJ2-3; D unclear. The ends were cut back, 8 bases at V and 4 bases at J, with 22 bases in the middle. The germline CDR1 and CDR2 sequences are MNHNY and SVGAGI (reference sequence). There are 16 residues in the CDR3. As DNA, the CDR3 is TGTGCCAGCTCCCGGCGCGCGGTAGCAGGTGCAGATACGCAGTATTTT. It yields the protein CASSRRAVAGADTQYF.

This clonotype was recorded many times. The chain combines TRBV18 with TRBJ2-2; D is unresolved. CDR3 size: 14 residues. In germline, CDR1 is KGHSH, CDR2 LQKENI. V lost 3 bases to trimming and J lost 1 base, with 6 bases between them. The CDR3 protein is CASSPALNTGELFF. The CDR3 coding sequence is TGTGCCAGCTCACCCGCTTTGAACACCGGGGAGCTGTTTTTT.

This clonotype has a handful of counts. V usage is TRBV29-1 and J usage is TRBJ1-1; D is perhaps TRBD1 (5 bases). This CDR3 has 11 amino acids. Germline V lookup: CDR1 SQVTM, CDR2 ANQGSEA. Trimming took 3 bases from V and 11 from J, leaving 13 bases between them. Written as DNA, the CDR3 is TGCAGCGTTGACCGGCAGGGATCCGCTTTCTTT. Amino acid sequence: CSVDRQGSAFF. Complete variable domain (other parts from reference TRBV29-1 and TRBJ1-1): SAVISQKPSRDICQRGTSLTIQCQVDSQVTMMFWYRQQPGQSLTLIATANQGSEATYESGFVIDKFPISRPNLTFSTLTVSNMSPEDSSIYLCSVDRQGSAFFGQGTRLTVV.

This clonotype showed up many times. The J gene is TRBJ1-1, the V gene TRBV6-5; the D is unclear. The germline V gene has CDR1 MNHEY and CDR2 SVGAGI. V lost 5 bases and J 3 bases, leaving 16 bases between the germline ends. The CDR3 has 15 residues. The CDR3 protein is CASSVNFGEDTEAFF. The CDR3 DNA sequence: TGTGCCAGCAGTGTCAATTTCGGGGAAGACACTGAAGCTTTCTTT.

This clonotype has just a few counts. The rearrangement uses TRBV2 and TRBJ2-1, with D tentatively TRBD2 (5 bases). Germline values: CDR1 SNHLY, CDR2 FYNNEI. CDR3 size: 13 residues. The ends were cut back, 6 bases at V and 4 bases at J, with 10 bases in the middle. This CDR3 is CASRILGYNEQFF. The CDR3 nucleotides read TGTGCCAGCAGAATACTAGGGTACAATGAGCAGTTCTTC.

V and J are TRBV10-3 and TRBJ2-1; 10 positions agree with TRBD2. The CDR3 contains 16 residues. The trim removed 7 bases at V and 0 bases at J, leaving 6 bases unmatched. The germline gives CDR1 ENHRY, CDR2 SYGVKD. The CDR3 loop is CAIKAASGSSYNEQFF. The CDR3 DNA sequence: TGTGCCATCAAGGCAGCTAGCGGGAGCTCCTACAATGAGCAGTTCTTC.

For the CDR3, the DNA is TGCAGCGTAGGGTCACCCCACGAGCAGTACTTC. Encoded protein: CSVGSPHEQYF. The V call is TRBV29-1, the J call TRBJ2-7; unclear D gene. Germline-derived CDR1 and CDR2 are SQVTM and ANQGSEA. The germline V and J ends were trimmed by 6 bases and 5 bases, with 11 bases remaining between them. The CDR3 runs 11 residues.

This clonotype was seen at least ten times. The chain's CDR3 is CASSASFSRGSGANVLTF. The CDR3 DNA sequence: TGTGCCAGCAGCGCCTCCTTCTCCAGGGGCTCTGGGGCCAACGTCCTGACTTTC. The chain uses TRBV7-9 and TRBJ2-6, with TRBD1 as a possible D gene (6 bases). Trimming removed 5 bases from V and 0 bases from J, with 17 bases in between. Germline CDR1 SEHNR, CDR2 FQNEAQ (reference sequence). The CDR3 runs to 18 residues.

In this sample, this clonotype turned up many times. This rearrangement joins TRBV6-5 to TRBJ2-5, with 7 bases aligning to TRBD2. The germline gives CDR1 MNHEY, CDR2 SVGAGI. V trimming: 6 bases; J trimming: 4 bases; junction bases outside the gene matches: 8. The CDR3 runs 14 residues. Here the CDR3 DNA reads TGTGCCAGCAGCTCGACGGGAGGATCAGAGACCCAGTACTTC. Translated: CASSSTGGSETQYF.

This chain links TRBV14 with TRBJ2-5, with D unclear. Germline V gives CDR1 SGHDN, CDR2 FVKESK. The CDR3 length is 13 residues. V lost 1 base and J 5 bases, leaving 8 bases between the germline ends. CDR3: CASSQVNLETQYF. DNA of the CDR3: TGTGCCAGCAGCCAAGTAAATTTGGAGACCCAGTACTTC.